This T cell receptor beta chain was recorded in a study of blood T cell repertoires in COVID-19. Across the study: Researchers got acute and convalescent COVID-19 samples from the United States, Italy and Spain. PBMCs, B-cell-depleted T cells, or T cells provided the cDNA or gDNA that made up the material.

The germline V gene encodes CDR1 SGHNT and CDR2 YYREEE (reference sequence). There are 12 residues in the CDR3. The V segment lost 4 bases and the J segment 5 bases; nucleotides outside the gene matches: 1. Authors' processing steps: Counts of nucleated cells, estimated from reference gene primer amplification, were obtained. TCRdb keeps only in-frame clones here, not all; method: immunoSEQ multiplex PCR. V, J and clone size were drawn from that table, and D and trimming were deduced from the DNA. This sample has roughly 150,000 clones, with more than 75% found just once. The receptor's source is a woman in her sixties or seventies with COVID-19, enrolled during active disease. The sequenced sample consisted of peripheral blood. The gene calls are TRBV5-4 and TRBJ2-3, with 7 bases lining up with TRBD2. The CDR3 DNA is TGTGCCAGCAGCCGGGAGGTAGATACGCAGTATTTT. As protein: CASSREVDTQYF.